This entry lists 24 T cell receptor beta chains sequenced from one sample in a study of T cell responses to AZD1222 COVID-19 vaccine. Assay: immunoSEQ multiplex PCR; the TCRdb copy retains only in-frame clones and omits some. This sample has 130,000 to 150,000 clones; 88% occur once, and the top ten carry around 2.3%. Here the sequenced sample was peripheral blood, taken on day 0 of AZD1222 vaccination. All receptors derive from an adult in good health.

As regards this clone: Additional DNA sequences in this sample encode the identical CDR3. This chain uses TRBV7-3 with TRBJ2-6; D unresolved. V lost 5 bases and J 2 bases, leaving 4 bases between the germline ends. This CDR3 spans 13 amino acids. Germline V gives CDR1 SGHTA, CDR2 FQGTGA. Written as DNA, the CDR3 is TGTGCCAGCAGCCCTCCTGGGGCCAACGTCCTGACTTTC. Its protein is CASSPPGANVLTF.

The genes are TRBV7-2 and TRBJ1-1, with D hard to call. Germline CDR1 reads SGHTA; CDR2 reads FQGNSA. CDR3 length: 13 amino acids. Trimming left V 4 bases short and J 5 bases short, with 11 bases between. DNA for the CDR3: TGTGCCAGCAGCTCGTGGGGTGGGACTGAAGCTTTCTTT. Translating gives CASSSWGGTEAFF.

This chain links TRBV10-3 with TRBJ2-1; D uncertain. V lost 8 bases, J lost 9 bases, and 14 bases lay in between. This CDR3 has 12 amino acids. Germline V gene sequence: CDR1 ENHRY, CDR2 SYGVKD. DNA of the CDR3: TGTGCCATCCCCGACGGCAAGGGTGAGCAGTTCTTC. As protein: CAIPDGKGEQFF.

The chain recombines TRBV12-3 or TRBV12-4 with TRBJ2-4; unclear D gene. The V end lost 3 bases, the J end lost 6 bases, and 6 bases lay between the germline ends. The CDR3 runs 12 residues. This CDR3 reads CASSLLRNIQYF. The DNA of the CDR3 is TGTGCCAGCAGTTTGCTCCGAAACATTCAGTACTTC.

The rearrangement uses TRBV27 and TRBJ2-5, with 9 bases aligning to TRBD1. Germline V gives CDR1 MNHEY, CDR2 SMNVEV (reference sequence). This CDR3 has 16 amino acids. The J segment lost 2 bases and the V segment lost 2 bases, leaving 6 bases of the junction unmatched. The CDR3 coding sequence is TGTGCCAGCAGTTTAATATTAGGACAGGGGCAAGAGACCCAGTACTTC. Translating gives CASSLILGQGQETQYF.

The genes are TRBV3-1 (or the pseudogene TRBV3-2) and TRBJ2-1; no definite D call. The CDR3 extends over 12 amino acids. Germline CDR1 and CDR2: LGHDT and YNNKEL (reference sequence). Deletions cut 2 bases from V and 9 bases from J, with 8 bases between. Here the CDR3 reads CASSQTLGEQFF. CDR3 coding DNA: TGTGCCAGCAGCCAAACCCTGGGTGAGCAGTTCTTC.

The chain combines TRBV5-1 with TRBJ2-6; D is undetermined. Germline-derived CDR1 and CDR2 are SGHRS and YFSETQ. Trimming cost V 0 bases and J 0 bases, with 7 bases left between them. The CDR3 contains 16 residues. The CDR3 sequence is CASSLDPSSGANVLTF. The CDR3 bases are TGCGCCAGCAGCTTGGACCCCAGCTCTGGGGCCAACGTCCTGACTTTC.

The V and J genes are TRBV6-5 and TRBJ1-1, with a weak D call TRBD1 (5 bases). In germline, CDR1 is MNHEY, CDR2 SVGAGI. Trimming stripped 7 bases from V and 6 bases from J, with 18 bases between. The CDR3 runs 14 residues. CDR3 in amino acids: CASTGLRGKAEAFF. The CDR3 nucleotides are TGTGCCAGCACGGGCTTGAGGGGAAAGGCTGAAGCTTTCTTT.

J is TRBJ1-1 and V is TRBV5-4; D is possibly TRBD1 (5 bases). This CDR3 region has 15 residues. Trimming stripped 4 bases from V and 1 base from J, with 14 bases between. Germline V CDR1 and CDR2: SGHNT, YYREEE (reference sequence). In nucleotides, the CDR3 is TGTGCCAGCAGCCAAAGGGGATATAAGAACACTGAAGCTTTCTTT. This encodes CASSQRGYKNTEAFF.

The chain carries TRBV28 and TRBJ2-7; 8 bases match TRBD1. CDR1 and CDR2 (germline): MDHEN, SYDVKM. The CDR3 contains 14 residues. V was pared by 3 bases and J by 4 bases, with 5 bases of the junction left unmatched. This CDR3 reads CASSLGQAGYEQYF. The CDR3 bases are TGTGCCAGCAGTTTGGGACAGGCAGGTTACGAGCAGTACTTC.

This chain links TRBV28 with TRBJ2-7; D might be TRBD2 (6 bases). V dropped 4 bases and J dropped 2 bases, with 9 bases sitting between them. The CDR3 sequence is 13 residues long. In germline, CDR1 is MDHEN, CDR2 SYDVKM. The CDR3 DNA is TGTGCCAGCAGTTCATGGACTACCTACGAGCAGTACTTC. Its protein is CASSSWTTYEQYF.

This clone came up once. The chain links TRBV30 to TRBJ1-5; TRBD1 matches 7 bases. Per the germline V gene, CDR1 is GTSNPN and CDR2 is SVGIG (reference sequence). The CDR3 totals 13 residues. The ends lost 0 bases at V and 8 bases at J; junction bases unmatched: 4. This CDR3 reads CAWSVGGAKPQHF. The CDR3, as DNA: TGTGCCTGGAGTGTAGGGGGCGCGAAGCCCCAGCATTTT.

This clone was counted a single time. V usage is TRBV19 and J usage is TRBJ1-2; D is ambiguous. The CDR3 covers 13 residues. Germline assignment: CDR1 LNHDA and CDR2 SQIVND (reference sequence). The V end lost 8 bases, the J end lost 5 bases, and 15 bases lay between the germline ends. The CDR3 nucleotides read TGTGCCAGTGTGGAAAGGGCCAAGTATGGCTACACCTTC. Translating it yields CASVERAKYGYTF.

The chain employs TRBV6-5 and TRBJ1-5, with D possibly being TRBD1 (6 bases). Germline CDR1 MNHEY, CDR2 SVGAGI. Between the trimmed V and J ends, which lost 6 bases and 0 bases, there was a span of 12 bases. The CDR3 is made up of 15 amino acids. The chain's CDR3 is CASRRTDYSNQPQHF. DNA of the CDR3: TGTGCCAGCAGACGGACAGATTATAGCAATCAGCCCCAGCATTTT.

This clone was recorded only once. CDR3: CASSLGGNYGYTF. The CDR3 bases are TGTGCCAGCAGCTTGGGTGGGAACTATGGCTACACCTTC. The V gene is TRBV5-5, the J gene TRBJ1-2, with unresolved D. The CDR3 is 13 amino acids. Trimming shortened V by 0 bases and J by 2 bases, and 5 bases separated the two germline ends. Germline CDR1 is SGHKS and CDR2 is YYEKEE (reference sequence).

The chain combines TRBV12-3 or TRBV12-4 with TRBJ2-1, with D hard to call. The CDR3 loop spans 13 amino acids. V lost 5 bases, J lost 8 bases, and 13 bases lay in between. The CDR3 protein is CASSARVVDEQFF. The CDR3 nucleotides are TGTGCCAGCAGTGCCAGAGTCGTGGATGAGCAGTTCTTC.

The rearrangement joins TRBV13 to TRBJ1-4; a possible D gene is TRBD1 (6 bases). The CDR3 is 15 amino acids. Germline V gene lookup returns CDR1 PRHDT and CDR2 FYEKMQ (reference sequence). Between the trimmed V and J ends, which lost 5 bases and 1 base, there was a span of 11 bases. DNA of the CDR3: TGTGCCAGCAGCCTCCGCAGGGGAACTAATGAAAAACTGTTTTTT. Translation gives CASSLRRGTNEKLFF.

The chain has TRBV2 and TRBJ1-1; D might be TRBD1 (5 bases). V lost 7 bases, J lost 4 bases, and 13 bases lay in between. CDR1 and CDR2 (germline): SNHLY, FYNNEI. This CDR3 spans 13 amino acids. The CDR3 here is CASIRTTPTEAFF. CDR3 sequence (DNA): TGTGCCAGCATTAGGACAACCCCCACTGAAGCTTTCTTT.

The chain is built from TRBV19 and TRBJ2-1; D is ambiguous. Germline values: CDR1 LNHDA, CDR2 SQIVND (reference sequence). Trimming took off 7 bases at V and 10 bases at J, with 11 bases between the two ends. The CDR3 has 11 amino acids. Written as DNA, the CDR3 is TGTGCCAGTAAGGCCTCTCAGGAGCAGTTCTTC. Amino acids: CASKASQEQFF. Together with reference TRBV19 and TRBJ2-1, the CDR3 gives the full variable domain: DGGITQSPKYLFRKEGQNVTLSCEQNLNHDAMYWYRQDPGQGLRLIYYSQIVNDFQKGDIAEGYSVSREKKESFPLTVTSAQKNPTAFYLCASKASQEQFFGPGTRLTVL.

The rearrangement links TRBV7-3 to TRBJ2-1; D gene uncertain. CDR3 length: 15 residues. V was cut by 4 bases and J by 1 base, with 11 bases left in between. Germline V CDR1 and CDR2: SGHTA, FQGTGA. CDR3 nucleotides: TGTGCCAGCAGCTGGGGTAGGTCGTCCTACAATGAGCAGTTCTTC. This translates into CASSWGRSSYNEQFF.

V is TRBV2 and J is TRBJ2-2, with TRBD1 identical over 9 bases. In germline, CDR1 is SNHLY, CDR2 FYNNEI. The CDR3 sequence is 20 residues long. J gave up 2 bases and V 5 bases, and 18 bases lay outside the gene matches. Written as DNA, the CDR3 is TGTGCCAGCAGTACCGTCCCGGGACAGGGTGGGCGGCACAACACCGGGGAGCTGTTTTTT. Protein: CASSTVPGQGGRHNTGELFF.

V is TRBV28 and J is TRBJ2-7, with D maybe TRBD2 (7 bases). Per the germline V gene, CDR1 is MDHEN and CDR2 is SYDVKM. Trimming pared 3 bases from V and 7 bases from J, leaving 19 bases between. This CDR3 is built from 15 residues. The CDR3 bases are TGTGCCAGCAGTTTCCTCAGGGGTAGGGGAGGGGAGCAGTACTTC. This sequence encodes CASSFLRGRGGEQYF.

The chain links TRBV5-1 to TRBJ1-4; 8 nucleotides agree with TRBD1. The germline gives CDR1 SGHRS, CDR2 YFSETQ. The CDR3 loop spans 18 amino acids. J was trimmed by 1 base and V by 0 bases; bases with no gene match: 8. CDR3 DNA: TGCGCCAGCAGCTTGGGATTAGGGACAGGTAGAACTAATGAAAAACTGTTTTTT. It specifies CASSLGLGTGRTNEKLFF.

The rearrangement joins TRBV3-1 (or the pseudogene TRBV3-2) to TRBJ1-1, with 10 bases lining up with TRBD1. Germline CDR1 reads LGHDT; CDR2 reads YNNKEL (reference sequence). Losses at the gene ends were 2 bases for V and 4 bases for J; bases not matched to a gene: 7. CDR3 size: 16 residues. The CDR3 coding sequence is TGTGCCAGCAGCCAAAAGGGGGACAGGGGTTCCACTGAAGCTTTCTTT. It translates to CASSQKGDRGSTEAFF.